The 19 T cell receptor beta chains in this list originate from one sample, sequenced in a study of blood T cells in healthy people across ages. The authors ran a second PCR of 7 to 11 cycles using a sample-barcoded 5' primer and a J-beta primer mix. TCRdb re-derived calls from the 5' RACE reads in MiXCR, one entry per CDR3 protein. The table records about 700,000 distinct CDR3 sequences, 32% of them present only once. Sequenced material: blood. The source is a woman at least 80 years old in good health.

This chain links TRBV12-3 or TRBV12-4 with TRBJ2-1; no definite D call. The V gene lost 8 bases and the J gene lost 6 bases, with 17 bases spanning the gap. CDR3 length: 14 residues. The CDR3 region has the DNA TGTGCCAGCTCCCTAGGGCTGCCTCCCAATGAGCAGTTCTTC. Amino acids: CASSLGLPPNEQFF.

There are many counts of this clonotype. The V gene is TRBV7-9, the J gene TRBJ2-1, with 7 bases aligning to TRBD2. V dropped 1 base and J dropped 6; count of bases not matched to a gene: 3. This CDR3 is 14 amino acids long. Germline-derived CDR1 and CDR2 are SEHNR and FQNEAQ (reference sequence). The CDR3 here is CASSLGTRANEQFF. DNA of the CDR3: TGTGCCAGCAGCTTAGGGACTAGGGCCAATGAGCAGTTCTTC.

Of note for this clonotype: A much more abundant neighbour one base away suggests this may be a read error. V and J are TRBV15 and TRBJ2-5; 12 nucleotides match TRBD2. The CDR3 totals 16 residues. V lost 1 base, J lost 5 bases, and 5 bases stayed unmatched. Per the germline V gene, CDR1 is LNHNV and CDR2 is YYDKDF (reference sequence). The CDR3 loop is CATSRAPLAGGETQYF. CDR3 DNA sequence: TGTGCCACCAGCAGAGCCCCTCTAGCGGGGGGGGAGACCCAGTACTTC.

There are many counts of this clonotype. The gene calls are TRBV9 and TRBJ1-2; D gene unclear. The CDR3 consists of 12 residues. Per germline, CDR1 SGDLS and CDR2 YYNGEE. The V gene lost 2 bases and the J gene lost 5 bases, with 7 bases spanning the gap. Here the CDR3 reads CASSVDRYGYTF. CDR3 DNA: TGTGCCAGCAGCGTGGATCGTTATGGCTACACCTTC.

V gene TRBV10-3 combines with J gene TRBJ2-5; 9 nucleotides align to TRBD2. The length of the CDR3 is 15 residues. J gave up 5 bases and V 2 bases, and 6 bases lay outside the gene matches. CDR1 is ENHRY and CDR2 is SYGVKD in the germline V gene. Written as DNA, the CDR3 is TGTGCCATCAGTGAGGGTAGCGGGGGACGGGAGACCCAGTACTTC. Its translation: CAISEGSGGRETQYF.

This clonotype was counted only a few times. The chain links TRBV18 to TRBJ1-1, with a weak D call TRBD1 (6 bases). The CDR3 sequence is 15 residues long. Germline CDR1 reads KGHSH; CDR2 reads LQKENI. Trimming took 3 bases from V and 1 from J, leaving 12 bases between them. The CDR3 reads CASSPLPGQNTEAFF. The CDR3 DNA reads TGTGCCAGCTCACCCCTTCCGGGACAGAACACTGAAGCTTTCTTT. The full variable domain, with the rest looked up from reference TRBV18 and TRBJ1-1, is NAGVMQNPRHLVRRRGQEARLRCSPMKGHSHVYWYRQLPEEGLKFMVYLQKENIIDESGMPKERFSAEFPKEGPSILRIQQVVRGDSAAYFCASSPLPGQNTEAFFGQGTRLTVV.

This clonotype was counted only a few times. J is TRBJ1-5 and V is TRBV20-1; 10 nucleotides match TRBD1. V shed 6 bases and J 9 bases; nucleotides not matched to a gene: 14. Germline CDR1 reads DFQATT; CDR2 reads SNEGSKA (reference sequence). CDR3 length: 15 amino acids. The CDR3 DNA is TGCAGTGCGAATACCGGGACAGGGGCAATCAGGCCCCAGCATTTT. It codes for CSANTGTGAIRPQHF.

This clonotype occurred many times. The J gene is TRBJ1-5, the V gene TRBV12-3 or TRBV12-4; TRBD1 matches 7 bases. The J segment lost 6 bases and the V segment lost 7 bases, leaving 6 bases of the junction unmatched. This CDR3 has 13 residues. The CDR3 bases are TGTGCCAGCACCGACAGGGTTACTCAGCCCCAGCATTTT. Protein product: CASTDRVTQPQHF.

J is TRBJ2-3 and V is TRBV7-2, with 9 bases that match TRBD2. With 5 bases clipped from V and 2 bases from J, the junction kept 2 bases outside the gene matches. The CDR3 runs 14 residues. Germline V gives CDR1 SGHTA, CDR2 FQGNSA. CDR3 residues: CASSPSGTTDTQYF. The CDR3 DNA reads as TGTGCCAGCAGCCCTAGCGGGACCACAGATACGCAGTATTTT. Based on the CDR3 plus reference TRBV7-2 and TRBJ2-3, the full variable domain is GAGVSQSPSNKVTEKGKDVELRCDPISGHTALYWYRQSLGQGLEFLIYFQGNSAPDKSGLPSDRFSAERTGGSVSTLTIQRTQQEDSAVYLCASSPSGTTDTQYFGPGTRLTVL.

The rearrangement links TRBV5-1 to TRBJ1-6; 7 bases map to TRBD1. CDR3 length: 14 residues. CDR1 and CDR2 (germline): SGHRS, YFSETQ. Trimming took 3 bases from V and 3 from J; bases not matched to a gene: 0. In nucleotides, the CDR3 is TGCGCCAGCAGCTCAGGGGGCTATAATTCACCCCTCCACTTT. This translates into CASSSGGYNSPLHF.

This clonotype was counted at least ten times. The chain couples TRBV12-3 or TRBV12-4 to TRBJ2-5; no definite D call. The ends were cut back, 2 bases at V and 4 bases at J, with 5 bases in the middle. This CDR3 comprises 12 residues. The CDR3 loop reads CASSLYGETQYF. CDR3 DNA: TGTGCCAGCAGTTTATATGGAGAGACCCAGTACTTC.

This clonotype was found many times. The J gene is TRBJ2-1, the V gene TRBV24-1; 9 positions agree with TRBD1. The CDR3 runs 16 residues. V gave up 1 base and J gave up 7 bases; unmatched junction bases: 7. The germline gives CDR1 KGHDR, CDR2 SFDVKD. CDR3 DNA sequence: TGTGCCACCAGTGATTTAGCTGGGACAGGGCGTAATGAGCAGTTCTTC. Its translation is CATSDLAGTGRNEQFF.

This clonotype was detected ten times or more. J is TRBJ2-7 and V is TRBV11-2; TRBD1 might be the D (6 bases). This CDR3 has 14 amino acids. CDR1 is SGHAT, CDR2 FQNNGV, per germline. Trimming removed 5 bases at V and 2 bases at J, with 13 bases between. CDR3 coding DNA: TGTGCCAGCAGCCACTCGGACAGAGCCTACGAGCAGTACTTC. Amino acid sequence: CASSHSDRAYEQYF.

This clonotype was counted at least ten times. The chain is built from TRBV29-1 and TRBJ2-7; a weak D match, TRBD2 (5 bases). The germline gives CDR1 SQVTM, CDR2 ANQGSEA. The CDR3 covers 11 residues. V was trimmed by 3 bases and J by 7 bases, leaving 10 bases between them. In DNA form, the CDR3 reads TGCAGCGTTGAGGACCCGGGGGAGCAGTACTTC. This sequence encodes CSVEDPGEQYF.

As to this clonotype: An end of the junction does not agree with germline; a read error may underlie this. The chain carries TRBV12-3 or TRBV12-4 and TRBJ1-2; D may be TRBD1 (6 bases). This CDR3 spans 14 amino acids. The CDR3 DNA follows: TGTGCTAGCATCAGGGGTAGGGGATGCGGCGGCTACACCTTC. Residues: CASIRGRGCGGYTF.

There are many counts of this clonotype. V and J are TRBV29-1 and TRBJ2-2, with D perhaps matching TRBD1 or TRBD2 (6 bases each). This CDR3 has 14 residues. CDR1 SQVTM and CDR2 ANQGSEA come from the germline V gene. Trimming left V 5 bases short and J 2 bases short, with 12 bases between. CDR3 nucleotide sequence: TGCAGCGTTCGGGGGCAGCGAAACACCGGGGAGCTGTTTTTT. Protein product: CSVRGQRNTGELFF.

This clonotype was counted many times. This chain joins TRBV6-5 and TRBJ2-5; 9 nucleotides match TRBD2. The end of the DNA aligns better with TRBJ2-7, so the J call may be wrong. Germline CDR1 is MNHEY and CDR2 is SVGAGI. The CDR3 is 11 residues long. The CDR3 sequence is CASRAGGEQYF. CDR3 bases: TGTGCCAGCAGAGCGGGGGGCGAGCAGTACTTC.

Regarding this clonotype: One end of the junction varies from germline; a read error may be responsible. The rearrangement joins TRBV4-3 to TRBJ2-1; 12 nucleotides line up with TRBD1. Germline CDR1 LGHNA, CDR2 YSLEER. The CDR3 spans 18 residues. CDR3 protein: CTSSHLRDRGLRHNEQFF. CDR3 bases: TGCACCAGCAGCCACCTCCGGGACAGGGGGCTGCGGCACAATGAGCAGTTCTTC.

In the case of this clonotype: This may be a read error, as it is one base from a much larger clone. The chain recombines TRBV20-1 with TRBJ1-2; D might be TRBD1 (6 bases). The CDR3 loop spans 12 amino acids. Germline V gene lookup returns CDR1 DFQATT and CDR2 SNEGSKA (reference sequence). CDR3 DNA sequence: TGCAGGGCTGTTCAGGGGTCCTATGGCTACACCTTC. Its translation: CRAVQGSYGYTF.